Following are 22 T cell receptor beta chains from one sample sequenced in a study of control samples from healthy donors and cancer patients. TCRdb's copy holds only in-frame clones and misses some; the assay was immunoSEQ multiplex PCR. The sample includes roughly 100,000 clones, around 87% of them seen just once. Sequenced: blood. The source is a woman in her forties or fifties in good health.

This sequence joins TRBV2 and TRBJ1-6; TRBD1 agrees at 9 bases. The CDR3 is 16 amino acids. V was pared by 5 bases and J by 6 bases, with 8 bases of the junction left unmatched. Germline V lookup: CDR1 SNHLY, CDR2 FYNNEI. CDR3 loop: CASSTDRGLGNSPLHF. The CDR3 region has the DNA TGTGCCAGCAGTACGGACAGGGGTCTTGGTAATTCACCCCTCCACTTT.

V gene TRBV28 combines with J gene TRBJ2-7, with 8 nucleotides matching TRBD2. CDR3 length: 12 residues. The V segment lost 11 bases and the J segment 5 bases; nucleotides outside the gene matches: 8. Germline V gene sequence: CDR1 MDHEN, CDR2 SYDVKM. CDR3: CAHHRGGDEQYF. The CDR3 nucleotides read TGTGCCCACCATCGGGGGGGAGACGAGCAGTACTTC.

The chain is built from TRBV28 and TRBJ2-7; the D gene is possibly TRBD2 (6 bases). The V end was cut by 4 bases, the J end by 5 bases, with 12 bases between. CDR1 is MDHEN and CDR2 is SYDVKM in the germline V gene. CDR3 size: 13 residues. CDR3 sequence (DNA): TGTGCCAGCAGTTGGGGAGGTGCGAACGAGCAGTACTTC. Translating gives CASSWGGANEQYF.

V usage is TRBV7-6 and J usage is TRBJ2-5; D ambiguous. CDR1 is SGHVS, CDR2 FNYEAQ, per germline. The CDR3 has 15 residues. V was shortened by 4 bases and J by 1 base, with 13 bases between the two germline ends. The CDR3 DNA is TGTGCCAGCAGCTCCCGCGCTATGGGCCAAGAGACCCAGTACTTC. It is translated as CASSSRAMGQETQYF.

As for this clone: Other DNA sequences of this sample code for an identical CDR3. The chain links TRBV2 to TRBJ2-5; perhaps D is TRBD1 or TRBD2 (6 bases each). CDR3 size: 15 residues. Germline CDR1 SNHLY, CDR2 FYNNEI. V was clipped by 5 bases and J by 5 bases, with 18 bases between them. DNA for the CDR3: TGTGCCAGCAGTTACGGAGGAGGGGGTCGGGAGACCCAGTACTTC. Translation gives CASSYGGGGRETQYF.

The V call is TRBV11-2, the J call TRBJ1-6; maybe TRBD1 (5 bases). The CDR3 is 14 residues long. Trimming pared 2 bases from V and 7 bases from J, leaving 9 bases between. Germline V gives CDR1 SGHAT, CDR2 FQNNGV. Here the CDR3 DNA reads TGTGCCAGCAGCTTAAATGGGGGGAATTCACCCCTCCACTTT. Residues: CASSLNGGNSPLHF.

The CDR3 sequence: CASSAHRGSYNEQFF. The CDR3 DNA reads TGTGCCAGCAGCGCACACAGGGGGTCCTACAATGAGCAGTTCTTC. The rearrangement uses TRBV7-8 and TRBJ2-1; 8 nucleotides line up with TRBD1. Per the germline V gene, CDR1 is SGHVS and CDR2 is FQNEAQ. The CDR3 contains 15 residues. The ends lost 5 bases at V and 1 base at J; junction bases unmatched: 4. The whole variable domain, remainder taken from reference TRBV7-8 and TRBJ2-1, is GAGVSQSPRYKVAKRGQDVALRCDPISGHVSLFWYQQALGQGPEFLTYFQNEAQLDKSGLPSDRFFAERPEGSVSTLKIQRTQQEDSAVYLCASSAHRGSYNEQFFGPGTRLTVL.

The rearrangement joins TRBV7-8 to TRBJ1-6, with D hard to call. Germline lookup yields CDR1 SGHVS and CDR2 FQNEAQ. Trimming pared 1 base from V and 6 bases from J, leaving 13 bases between. The CDR3 covers 16 residues. In nucleotides, the CDR3 is TGTGCCAGCAGCTTAGGGGTGAGGAGGATTAATTCACCCCTCCACTTT. Protein: CASSLGVRRINSPLHF.

The rearrangement joins TRBV19 to TRBJ2-5, with D perhaps matching TRBD2 (6 bases). V was shortened by 5 bases and J by 1 base, with 8 bases between the two germline ends. Germline V lookup: CDR1 LNHDA, CDR2 SQIVND (reference sequence). The CDR3 loop spans 13 amino acids. The CDR3 DNA sequence: TGTGCCAGTAGTGCGGGACTCCAAGAGACCCAGTACTTC. Its translation: CASSAGLQETQYF.

In this sample, this clone turned up once. The genes are TRBV13 and TRBJ2-1; 8 nucleotides align to TRBD1. The germline V gene encodes CDR1 PRHDT and CDR2 FYEKMQ (reference sequence). V lost 4 bases to trimming and J lost 1 base; unmatched junction nucleotides: 6. This CDR3 is 16 amino acids long. The CDR3 protein is CASSSDRGLSYNEQFF. Written as DNA, the CDR3 is TGTGCCAGCAGCTCCGACAGGGGATTATCCTACAATGAGCAGTTCTTC.

V and J are TRBV4-2 and TRBJ1-5; unclear D gene. CDR3 length: 15 residues. V was shortened by 4 bases and J by 0 bases, with 10 bases between the two germline ends. Germline-derived CDR1 and CDR2 are LGHNA and YNFKEQ. CDR3: CASSPRRNSNQPQHF. The CDR3 nucleotides read TGTGCCAGCAGCCCGAGGCGGAATAGCAATCAGCCCCAGCATTTT.

This chain connects TRBV4-1 to TRBJ1-3; D is unresolved. The CDR3 has 19 residues. The V end lost 4 bases, the J end lost 0 bases, and 22 bases lay between the germline ends. In germline, CDR1 is MGHRA, CDR2 YSYEKL. For the CDR3, the DNA is TGCGCCAGCAGCCCCATCGGAGAAGGGAGGGTGTACTCTGGAAACACCATATATTTT. This translates into CASSPIGEGRVYSGNTIYF.

The genes are TRBV5-4 and TRBJ2-7; 12 positions match TRBD1. V was pared by 4 bases and J by 6 bases, with 8 bases of the junction left unmatched. There are 15 residues in the CDR3. CDR1 and CDR2 from the germline V gene are SGHNT and YYREEE (reference sequence). The CDR3, as DNA: TGTGCCAGCAGCGTACCGGGACAGGGGGCAAGCGAGCAGTACTTC. Translating it yields CASSVPGQGASEQYF.

The rearrangement links TRBV27 to TRBJ1-6; 7 bases align to TRBD1. Germline V gene data show CDR1 as MNHEY and CDR2 as SMNVEV (reference sequence). This CDR3 comprises 13 residues. Trimming cost V 2 bases and J 12 bases; bases outside gene matches: 4. The CDR3 spells CASSLSRGVPLHF. The CDR3, as DNA: TGTGCCAGCAGTTTAAGCAGGGGGGTACCCCTCCACTTT.

V and J are TRBV6-6 and TRBJ1-1; weak D call: TRBD1 (5 bases). CDR1 and CDR2 (germline): MNHNY, SVGAGI (reference sequence). The V end was cut by 2 bases, the J end by 5 bases, with 9 bases between. CDR3 size: 13 residues. CDR3 residues: CASSYEGLTEAFF. DNA of the CDR3: TGTGCCAGCAGTTACGAGGGGTTGACTGAAGCTTTCTTT.

The chain joins TRBV5-4 to TRBJ2-1; D is uncertain. The germline gives CDR1 SGHNT, CDR2 YYREEE (reference sequence). The CDR3 is 15 residues long. V lost 4 bases, J lost 0 bases, and 11 bases lay in between. CDR3 sequence: CASSPEPSSYNEQFF. The CDR3 coding sequence is TGTGCCAGCAGCCCAGAACCCAGCTCCTACAATGAGCAGTTCTTC. Complete variable domain (other parts from reference TRBV5-4 and TRBJ2-1): ETGVTQSPTHLIKTRGQQVTLRCSSQSGHNTVSWYQQALGQGPQFIFQYYREEENGRGNFPPRFSGLQFPNYSSELNVNALELDDSALYLCASSPEPSSYNEQFFGPGTRLTVL.

This chain links TRBV9 with TRBJ1-4, with TRBD1 identical over 11 bases. The CDR3 contains 18 residues. J was trimmed by 7 bases and V by 4 bases; bases with no gene match: 15. In germline, CDR1 is SGDLS, CDR2 YYNGEE. CDR3 in DNA: TGTGCCAGCAGCCCGTCCGGGACAGGGGGATTGTTAGGTGAAAAACTGTTTTTT. Its protein product is CASSPSGTGGLLGEKLFF.

The rearrangement links TRBV19 to TRBJ1-2; tentative D call: TRBD1 (5 bases). V was trimmed by 3 bases and J by 5 bases, leaving 13 bases between them. Germline V gene lookup returns CDR1 LNHDA and CDR2 SQIVND (reference sequence). The CDR3 length is 14 residues. CDR3 DNA: TGTGCCAGTAGTATTGGGGGGAAACTGTATGGCTACACCTTC. The encoded protein is CASSIGGKLYGYTF.

This clone was picked up a small number of times. The chain carries TRBV29-1 and TRBJ1-1, with D perhaps TRBD1 (6 bases). V lost 3 bases to trimming and J lost 1 base, with 18 bases between them. Germline V gives CDR1 SQVTM, CDR2 ANQGSEA. This CDR3 has 16 residues. In nucleotides, the CDR3 is TGCAGCGTTGAGGGGAGGGGGACCCCAGGGAACACTGAAGCTTTCTTT. Its protein product is CSVEGRGTPGNTEAFF. The full variable domain, rest sourced from reference TRBV29-1 and TRBJ1-1, is SAVISQKPSRDICQRGTSLTIQCQVDSQVTMMFWYRQQPGQSLTLIATANQGSEATYESGFVIDKFPISRPNLTFSTLTVSNMSPEDSSIYLCSVEGRGTPGNTEAFFGQGTRLTVV.

The CDR3 is CASSFLALQGRNSPLHF. The CDR3 DNA is TGTGCCAGCAGTTTCCTGGCCCTACAGGGTCGGAATTCACCCCTCCACTTT. V usage is TRBV28 and J usage is TRBJ1-6; perhaps TRBD1 as D (6 bases). CDR1 is MDHEN and CDR2 is SYDVKM in the germline V gene. CDR3 length: 17 amino acids. V was trimmed by 3 bases and J by 7 bases, leaving 19 bases between them.

The chain uses TRBV20-1 and TRBJ1-2; 7 bases are a match to TRBD1. The germline CDR1 and CDR2 sequences are DFQATT and SNEGSKA (reference sequence). This CDR3 has 11 residues. The chain's CDR3 is CTGGGNYGYTF. CDR3 bases: TGCACAGGGGGGGGAAACTATGGCTACACCTTC.

The rearrangement links TRBV11-1 to TRBJ1-6; a possible D gene is TRBD1 (6 bases). Trimming took 5 bases from V and 14 from J, leaving 13 bases between them. The CDR3 totals 12 residues. CDR1 is SGHAT and CDR2 is FQDESV in the germline V gene (reference sequence). The DNA of the CDR3 is TGTGCCAGCAGCGCTACAGGGTTGGCCCTCCACTTT. As protein: CASSATGLALHF.